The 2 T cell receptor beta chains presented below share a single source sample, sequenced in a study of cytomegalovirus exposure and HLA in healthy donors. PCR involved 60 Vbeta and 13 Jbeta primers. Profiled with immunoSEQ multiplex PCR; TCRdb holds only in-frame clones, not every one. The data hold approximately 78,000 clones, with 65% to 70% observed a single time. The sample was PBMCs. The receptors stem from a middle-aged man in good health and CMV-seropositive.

The CDR3 protein is CASSLWRNYGYTF. The CDR3 nucleotides read TGTGCCAGCAGCTTATGGCGGAACTATGGCTACACCTTC. The rearrangement links TRBV7-8 to TRBJ1-2; D is unclear. The germline gives CDR1 SGHVS, CDR2 FQNEAQ. The CDR3 loop spans 13 amino acids. V was pared by 2 bases and J by 2 bases, with 6 bases between.

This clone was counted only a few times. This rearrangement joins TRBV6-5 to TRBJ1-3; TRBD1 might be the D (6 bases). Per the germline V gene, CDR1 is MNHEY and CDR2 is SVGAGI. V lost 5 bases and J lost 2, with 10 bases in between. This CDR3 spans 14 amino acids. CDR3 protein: CASSADRPGNTIYF. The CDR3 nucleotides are TGTGCCAGCAGTGCGGACAGACCTGGAAACACCATATATTTT.